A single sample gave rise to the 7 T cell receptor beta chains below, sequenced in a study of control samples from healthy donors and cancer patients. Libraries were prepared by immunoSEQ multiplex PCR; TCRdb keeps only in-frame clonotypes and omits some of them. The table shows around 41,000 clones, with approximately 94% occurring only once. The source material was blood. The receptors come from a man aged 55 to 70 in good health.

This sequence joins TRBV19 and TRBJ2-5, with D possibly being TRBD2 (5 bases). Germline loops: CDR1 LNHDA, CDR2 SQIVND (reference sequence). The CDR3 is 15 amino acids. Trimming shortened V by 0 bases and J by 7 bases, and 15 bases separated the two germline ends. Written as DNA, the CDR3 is TGTGCCAGTAGTATAGAGAATGAGCCGGCGGGGACCCAGTACTTC. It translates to CASSIENEPAGTQYF.

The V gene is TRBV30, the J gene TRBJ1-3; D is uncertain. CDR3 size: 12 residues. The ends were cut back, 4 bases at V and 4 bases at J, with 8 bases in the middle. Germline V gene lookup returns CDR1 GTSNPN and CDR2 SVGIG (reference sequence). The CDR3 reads CAWNSLGNTIYF. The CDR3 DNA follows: TGTGCCTGGAACAGTTTAGGAAACACCATATATTTT.

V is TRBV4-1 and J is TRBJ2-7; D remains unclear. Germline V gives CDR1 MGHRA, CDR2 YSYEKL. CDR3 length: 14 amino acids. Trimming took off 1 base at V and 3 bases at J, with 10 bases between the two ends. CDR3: CASSQARLLYEQYF. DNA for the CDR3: TGCGCCAGCAGCCAAGCCAGGCTTCTCTACGAGCAGTACTTC.

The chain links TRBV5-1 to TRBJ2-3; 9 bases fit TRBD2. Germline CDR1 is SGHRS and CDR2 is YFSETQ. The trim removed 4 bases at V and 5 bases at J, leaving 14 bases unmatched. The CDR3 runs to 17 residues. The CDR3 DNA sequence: TGCGCCAGCAGCCCCGGCTTAGCGGGAGTTGGAGGAGATACGCAGTATTTT. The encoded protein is CASSPGLAGVGGDTQYF.

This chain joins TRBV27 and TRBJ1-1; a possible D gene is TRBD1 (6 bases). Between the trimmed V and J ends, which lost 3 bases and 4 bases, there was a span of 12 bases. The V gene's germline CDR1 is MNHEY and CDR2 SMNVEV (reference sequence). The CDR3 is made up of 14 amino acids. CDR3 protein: CASSFSGEVTEAFF. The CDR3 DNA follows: TGTGCCAGCAGTTTTTCAGGGGAAGTCACTGAAGCTTTCTTT.

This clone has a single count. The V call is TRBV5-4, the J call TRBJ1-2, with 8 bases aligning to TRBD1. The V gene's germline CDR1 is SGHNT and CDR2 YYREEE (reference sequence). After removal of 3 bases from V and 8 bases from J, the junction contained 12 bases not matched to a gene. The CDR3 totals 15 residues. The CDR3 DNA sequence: TGTGCCAGCAGCTCCTCCTTACGGACAGGGTTGGGCTACACCTTC. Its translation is CASSSSLRTGLGYTF.

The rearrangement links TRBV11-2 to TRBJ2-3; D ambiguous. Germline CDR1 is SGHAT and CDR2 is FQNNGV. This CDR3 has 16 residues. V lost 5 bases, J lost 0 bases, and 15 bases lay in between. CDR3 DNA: TGTGCCAGCAGCCTAGTAGGTGACCTTAGCACAGATACGCAGTATTTT. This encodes CASSLVGDLSTDTQYF. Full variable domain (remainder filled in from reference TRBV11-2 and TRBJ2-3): EAGVAQSPRYKIIEKRQSVAFWCNPISGHATLYWYQQILGQGPKLLIQFQNNGVVDDSQLPKDRFSAERLKGVDSTLKIQPAKLEDSAVYLCASSLVGDLSTDTQYFGPGTRLTVL.